This is a list of T cell receptor beta chains from one sample in a study of a mutant IDH1 vaccine in newly diagnosed glioma. Here immunoSEQ multiplex PCR was the method, and the copy in TCRdb shows in-frame clones only, minus some. In the table there are tens of thousands of clones, 70% to 90% of which are singletons. No cognate antigen is known for these TCRs. The sequenced sample was PBMCs, obtained from a glioma patient whose treatment included an IDH1 peptide vaccine. The receptors derive from a young man with glioma. CDR3s include the opening cysteine and the closing phenylalanine or tryptophan. Each record gives: clone size, V gene, J gene, D gene, CDR3 length, CDR3 DNA, CDR3 protein. D genes are given only for firm matches. A row's size may be missing; if present it is once, few, many or a size class.

NA,TRBV14,TRBJ2-1,TRBD2,17,TGTGCCAGCAGCCAAGGTAATAGCGGGAGCCTGTACAATGAGCAGTTCTTC,CASSQGNSGSLYNEQFF
NA,TRBV11-2,TRBJ2-3,NA,14,TGTGCCAGCAGCTTCCGCAGGGGGGTGGATACGCAGTATTTT,CASSFRRGVDTQYF
NA,TRBV28,TRBJ1-2,NA,15,TGTGCTGTTAACGATGGGACCCTCCCTAACTATGGCTACACCTTC,CAVNDGTLPNYGYTF
once,TRBV5-1,TRBJ2-2,TRBD1,16,TGCGCCAGCAGTCTTACAGGGGTTATAAACACCGGGGAGCTGTTTTTT,CASSLTGVINTGELFF
NA,TRBV30,TRBJ2-3,NA,13,TGTGCCTGGAGTGTAGCTCGCACAGATACGCAGTATTTT,CAWSVARTDTQYF
NA,TRBV7-2,TRBJ2-2,TRBD1,16,TGTGCCAGCAGCTCATCCGTCGGACAGGGGTTCGGGGAGCTGTTTTTT,CASSSSVGQGFGELFF
NA,TRBV6-1,TRBJ2-4,TRBD1,14,TGTGCCAGCAGTCTACTTGGGGACAGAGGGATTCAGTACTTC,CASSLLGDRGIQYF
NA,TRBV7-9,TRBJ2-7,NA,16,TGTGCCAGCAGCTTTAGCAACGGGGCGAACTTCTACGAGCAGTACTTC,CASSFSNGANFYEQYF
NA,TRBV5-1,TRBJ2-1,NA,17,TGCGCCAGCAGCTTGGCCAAGGGACGCTCGGACTACAATGAGCAGTTCTTC,CASSLAKGRSDYNEQFF
NA,TRBV6-5,TRBJ1-1,NA,13,TGTGCCAGCAGTTACGACTGGAACACTGAAGCTTTCTTT,CASSYDWNTEAFF
NA,TRBV10-3,TRBJ1-2,NA,12,TGTGCCATCAGTGGTCAGAATTATGGCTACACCTTC,CAISGQNYGYTF
NA,TRBV29-1,TRBJ2-5,NA,13,TGCAGCGCCATCCAGGGTTCGTCAGAGACCCAGTACTTC,CSAIQGSSETQYF
NA,TRBV5-6,TRBJ1-6,TRBD1,15,TGTGCCAGCAGCTTGGCAGGACAGGGGGAATCACCCCTCCACTTT,CASSLAGQGESPLHF
once,TRBV28,TRBJ2-5,TRBD1,12,TGTGCCAGCAGCCGGACAGGAGAGACCCAGTACTTC,CASSRTGETQYF
NA,TRBV6-5,TRBJ1-3,NA,15,TGTGCCAGCAGTTACTCGGGGTTATCTGGAAACACCATATATTTT,CASSYSGLSGNTIYF
NA,TRBV6-4,TRBJ1-1,TRBD1,18,TGTGCCAGCAGTGAGACCCCGGGACAGGGGTACGGGAACACTGAAGCTTTCTTT,CASSETPGQGYGNTEAFF
NA,TRBV27,TRBJ1-2,TRBD1,15,TGTGCCAGCAGTCCTTTAGGACAGGGCGGCTATGGCTACACCTTC,CASSPLGQGGYGYTF
NA,TRBV7-9,TRBJ1-4,NA,17,TGTGCCAGCAGCTCGGGGGGAGGGAGTGTTGGGAATGAAAAACTGTTTTTT,CASSSGGGSVGNEKLFF
NA,TRBV19,TRBJ2-5,TRBD2,21,TGTGCCAGTAGTGGGCGTCCCGGGACTAGCGGGGGGGCCGGAGGTCAAGAGACCCAGTACTTC,CASSGRPGTSGGAGGQETQYF
NA,TRBV30,TRBJ1-5,NA,17,TGTGCCTGGAGTGTAGGACGGGCGAGGGGGGACAATCAGCCCCAGCATTTT,CAWSVGRARGDNQPQHF
few,TRBV4-2,TRBJ1-1,NA,15,TGTGCCAGCAGCCAAGTTCAGGGATCGGGCACTGAAGCTTTCTTT,CASSQVQGSGTEAFF
NA,TRBV7-2,TRBJ2-1,NA,14,TGTGCCAGCAGCTTAACAGCAGACTACAATGAGCAGTTCTTC,CASSLTADYNEQFF
NA,TRBV7-6,TRBJ2-6,TRBD1,16,TGTGCCAGCAGCTTAGATAGGGGGCTTGGGGCCAACGTCCTGACTTTC,CASSLDRGLGANVLTF